These 23 T cell receptor beta chains were sequenced from one sample in a study of cytomegalovirus exposure and HLA in healthy donors. The primer mix had 60 Vbeta and 13 Jbeta primers. Data came from immunoSEQ multiplex PCR; TCRdb stores just in-frame clones and leaves some out. The sample has about 190,000 clones, approximately 81% seen once. The specimen was PBMCs. The source is a boy aged 5 to 17 in good health and CMV-seronegative.

The chain joins TRBV19 to TRBJ1-4, with TRBD1 matching over 7 bases. V lost 8 bases to trimming and J lost 14 bases; unmatched junction nucleotides: 17. Per the germline V gene, CDR1 is LNHDA and CDR2 is SQIVND (reference sequence). This CDR3 has 14 residues. CDR3 nucleotides: TGTGCCAGTGGTTTTTCCGGGACAGCTTTTTCCCTGTTTTTT. It specifies CASGFSGTAFSLFF.

V usage is TRBV6-5 and J usage is TRBJ1-5, with 7 bases matching TRBD1. Germline V gene sequence: CDR1 MNHEY, CDR2 SVGAGI. Trimming removed 2 bases from V and 0 bases from J; junction bases left unmatched: 4. The CDR3 length is 16 residues. The CDR3: CASSYPGQDSNQPQHF. The DNA for the CDR3 is TGTGCCAGCAGTTACCCCGGACAGGATAGCAATCAGCCCCAGCATTTT.

The table lists this clone with a few counts. A read error may account for a junction end that differs from germline. J is TRBJ1-2 and V is TRBV7-9; 10 nucleotides agree with TRBD1. This CDR3 contains 16 residues. Germline V gives CDR1 SEHNR, CDR2 FQNEAQ (reference sequence). CDR3 in amino acids: CSSSLSTGGAGYGYTF. The DNA for the CDR3 is TGTTCCAGCAGCTTGTCGACAGGGGGCGCTGGATATGGCTACACCTTC.

This chain uses TRBV25-1 with TRBJ2-3; the match to TRBD1 covers 8 bases. CDR3 size: 13 residues. The J segment lost 3 bases and the V segment lost 7 bases, leaving 3 bases of the junction unmatched. From germline, CDR1 is MGHDK and CDR2 SYGVNS. For the CDR3, the DNA is TGTGCCAGCATCCGGACAGGGACAGATACGCAGTATTTT. Amino acids: CASIRTGTDTQYF.

This sequence joins TRBV2 and TRBJ2-2; D is ambiguous. Germline V lookup: CDR1 SNHLY, CDR2 FYNNEI. V was clipped by 8 bases and J by 6 bases, with 7 bases between them. The CDR3 is made up of 11 amino acids. The CDR3 DNA follows: TGTGCCAGCGGGCCCCCCGGGGAGCTGTTTTTT. Encoded protein: CASGPPGELFF.

V and J are TRBV6-5 and TRBJ1-3; 7 positions match TRBD1. Germline values: CDR1 MNHEY, CDR2 SVGAGI. J gave up 2 bases and V 6 bases, and 4 bases lay outside the gene matches. The CDR3 extends over 14 amino acids. The CDR3 DNA reads TGTGCCAGCAGGGCCGGGACAGCTGGAAACACCATATATTTT. Protein product: CASRAGTAGNTIYF.

The count of this clone is one. This chain uses TRBV9 with TRBJ2-1; TRBD2 might be the D (5 bases). The CDR3 length is 16 residues. The germline gives CDR1 SGDLS, CDR2 YYNGEE. The germline V and J ends were trimmed by 0 bases and 0 bases, with 10 bases remaining between them. CDR3 amino acids: CASSVEATISYNEQFF. CDR3 nucleotide sequence: TGTGCCAGCAGCGTAGAGGCGACTATCTCCTACAATGAGCAGTTCTTC.

This sequence joins TRBV5-6 and TRBJ2-5, with 12 bases matching TRBD2. Near its end, the DNA agrees better with TRBJ2-7, so the J call may be wrong. Germline loops: CDR1 SGHDT, CDR2 YYEEEE. The CDR3 has 15 amino acids. CDR3 protein: CASSHGLAGNYEQYF. In DNA form, the CDR3 reads TGTGCCAGCAGCCACGGACTAGCGGGAAACTACGAGCAGTACTTC.

V usage is TRBV6-5 and J usage is TRBJ2-3, with 7 bases identical to TRBD2. V shed 5 bases and J 6 bases; nucleotides not matched to a gene: 5. The germline V gene encodes CDR1 MNHEY and CDR2 SVGAGI. CDR3 length equals 13 residues. The CDR3 sequence is CASSALAADTQYF. The CDR3 nucleotides are TGTGCCAGCAGTGCGCTAGCGGCCGATACGCAGTATTTT.

The chain is built from TRBV27 and TRBJ1-3; 7 positions match TRBD1. V lost 10 bases and J lost 0; bases outside the gene matches: 12. CDR3 size: 16 residues. Per the germline V gene, CDR1 is MNHEY and CDR2 is SMNVEV (reference sequence). The DNA for the CDR3 is TGTGCCACCAGACTTCCGGGACAGAGCTCTGGAAACACCATATATTTT. Its protein product is CATRLPGQSSGNTIYF.

The chain is built from TRBV5-4 and TRBJ1-1; possibly TRBD1 for D (5 bases). Germline loops: CDR1 SGHNT, CDR2 YYREEE (reference sequence). The CDR3 spans 12 residues. Trimming removed 4 bases at V and 5 bases at J, with 9 bases between. The CDR3 region is CASSRQTTEAFF. CDR3 DNA: TGTGCCAGCAGCCGACAGACAACTGAAGCTTTCTTT. Full variable domain (outside the CDR3, taken from reference TRBV5-4 and TRBJ1-1): ETGVTQSPTHLIKTRGQQVTLRCSSQSGHNTVSWYQQALGQGPQFIFQYYREEENGRGNFPPRFSGLQFPNYSSELNVNALELDDSALYLCASSRQTTEAFFGQGTRLTVV.

The chain joins TRBV7-2 to TRBJ2-7, with D possibly being TRBD2 (7 bases). V lost 1 base and J lost 7, with 17 bases in between. The CDR3 runs 15 residues. CDR1 is SGHTA and CDR2 is FQGNSA in the germline V gene. In DNA form, the CDR3 reads TGTGCCAGCAGCTTAGATTCGGGGGGCGAGGGGGAGCAGTACTTC. This codes for CASSLDSGGEGEQYF. Full variable domain (rest looked up from reference TRBV7-2 and TRBJ2-7): GAGVSQSPSNKVTEKGKDVELRCDPISGHTALYWYRQSLGQGLEFLIYFQGNSAPDKSGLPSDRFSAERTGGSVSTLTIQRTQQEDSAVYLCASSLDSGGEGEQYFGPGTRLTVT.

The rearrangement joins TRBV9 to TRBJ2-7; 7 nucleotides match TRBD2. Germline assignment: CDR1 SGDLS and CDR2 YYNGEE. V gave up 3 bases and J gave up 5 bases; unmatched junction bases: 5. This CDR3 has 13 amino acids. The CDR3 sequence: CASSGGGLNEQYF. The DNA for the CDR3 is TGTGCCAGCAGCGGGGGGGGACTTAACGAGCAGTACTTC.

The chain recombines TRBV10-3 with TRBJ1-5; D is unclear. CDR3 length equals 12 residues. Germline lookup yields CDR1 ENHRY and CDR2 SYGVKD. With 0 bases removed from V and 7 bases from J, the gap between germline ends came to 4 bases. CDR3 nucleotides: TGTGCCATCAGTGAGTCTCAGCAGCCCCAGCATTTT. This codes for CAISESQQPQHF.

This chain connects TRBV9 to TRBJ2-3; D is possibly TRBD2 (6 bases). V was shortened by 4 bases and J by 6 bases, with 12 bases between the two germline ends. The CDR3 is 13 residues long. Germline V lookup: CDR1 SGDLS, CDR2 YYNGEE. The CDR3 loop is CASSSRLVDTQYF. CDR3 bases: TGTGCCAGCAGCTCCCGACTAGTGGATACGCAGTATTTT.

The CDR3 nucleotides are TGCGCCAGCAGCTTCGAGACAGGAGAAAATTCACCCCTCCACTTT. As protein: CASSFETGENSPLHF. The chain combines TRBV5-1 with TRBJ1-6, with D possibly TRBD1 on 6 matching bases. Germline CDR1 is SGHRS and CDR2 is YFSETQ. The CDR3 has 15 residues. V lost 2 bases and J 7 bases, leaving 13 bases between the germline ends.

The chain uses TRBV28 and TRBJ1-2; 8 bases align to TRBD1. Looked up from germline, CDR1 is MDHEN and CDR2 is SYDVKM. The CDR3 is 14 residues long. Trimming at V came to 4 bases and at J to 4 bases, leaving 5 bases not matched to a gene. CDR3 sequence reads: CASSSRQGSYGYTF. The CDR3 bases are TGTGCCAGCAGTTCAAGACAGGGGAGCTATGGCTACACCTTC.

Of note for this clone: The junction departs from germline at one end; a sequencing error may be responsible. The genes are TRBV11-3 and TRBJ1-4; TRBD1 agrees at 7 bases. CDR3 length equals 18 residues. Per the germline V gene, CDR1 is SGHNT and CDR2 is YENEEA. In nucleotides, the CDR3 is TGTGCCAGCAGCTTAGCTAGGGGGCTACAGGGAACTTATGAAAAACTGTTTTTT. Its protein is CASSLARGLQGTYEKLFF.

J is TRBJ2-4 and V is TRBV28; tentatively, D is TRBD2 (6 bases). This CDR3 is 14 amino acids long. The V gene's germline CDR1 is MDHEN and CDR2 SYDVKM. Trimming shortened V by 3 bases and J by 9 bases, and 15 bases separated the two germline ends. The CDR3 DNA reads TGTGCCAGCAGTTTGTTATCGGGAGTACTCATTCAGTACTTC. Translation gives CASSLLSGVLIQYF.

J is TRBJ2-5 and V is TRBV13; 7 bases align to TRBD2. The junction had 4 bases not matched to a gene; V was cut back by 5 bases and J by 1 base. The CDR3 is made up of 14 amino acids. Germline CDR1 and CDR2: PRHDT and FYEKMQ (reference sequence). The CDR3 nucleotides are TGTGCCAGCAGCCTAACTAGCGTCCAAGAGACCCAGTACTTC. Its protein is CASSLTSVQETQYF. The full variable domain, in which reference TRBV13 and TRBJ2-5 provide the parts outside the CDR3, is AAGVIQSPRHLIKEKRETATLKCYPIPRHDTVYWYQQGPGQDPQFLISFYEKMQSDKGSIPDRFSAQQFSDYHSELNMSSLELGDSALYFCASSLTSVQETQYFGPGTRLLVL.

This clone showed up just a few times. The chain joins TRBV29-1 to TRBJ1-1, with a tentative D call TRBD1 (5 bases). Trimming left V 7 bases short and J 11 bases short, with 23 bases between. Germline V lookup: CDR1 SQVTM, CDR2 ANQGSEA. CDR3 length: 13 amino acids. The chain's CDR3 is CSARGAGRADAFF. The CDR3, as DNA: TGCAGCGCCCGGGGAGCGGGGCGCGCAGACGCTTTCTTT. Together with reference TRBV29-1 and TRBJ1-1, the CDR3 gives the full variable domain: SAVISQKPSRDICQRGTSLTIQCQVDSQVTMMFWYRQQPGQSLTLIATANQGSEATYESGFVIDKFPISRPNLTFSTLTVSNMSPEDSSIYLCSARGAGRADAFFGQGTRLTVV.

This chain connects TRBV7-9 to TRBJ1-4; 7 positions match TRBD1. The germline V gene has CDR1 SEHNR and CDR2 FQNEAQ (reference sequence). The CDR3 runs 15 residues. The ends lost 6 bases at V and 5 bases at J; junction bases unmatched: 9. CDR3 sequence reads: CASRKHGTDNEKLFF. CDR3 nucleotides: TGTGCCAGCAGAAAACACGGGACAGACAATGAAAAACTGTTTTTT.

This clone was seen once. The genes are TRBV6-6 and TRBJ1-6; tentative D call: TRBD1 (5 bases). Germline CDR1 reads MNHNY; CDR2 reads SVGAGI (reference sequence). V lost 4 bases, J lost 7 bases, and 14 bases lay in between. This CDR3 spans 15 amino acids. The CDR3: CASSSPRDGNSPLHF. In nucleotides, the CDR3 is TGTGCCAGCAGTTCCCCCAGGGATGGCAATTCACCCCTCCACTTT.